The T cell receptor beta chain under discussion was sequenced for a study of molecular identifiers for immune sequencing clone quantification. A single record per CDR3 protein comes from TCRdb applying MiXCR to the PCR reads. The sample consists of some 580,000 distinct CDR3 sequences, roughly 27% of them appearing once. The sample comprised naive CD8+ T cells from blood, with Jurkat cell RNA spiked in. Subset in this sample: FACS-sorted CD8+CD4-CCR7+CD45RA+ naive T cells. This receptor was identified in a human donor in good health. Some libraries in this study had Jurkat cell RNA spiked in.

CDR3 bases: TGCGCCAGCAGCCGAGAGGGGCATAGCAATCAGCCCCAGCATTTT. Translating it yields CASSREGHSNQPQHF. The V and J genes are TRBV4-1 and TRBJ1-5; maybe TRBD1 (5 bases). Trimming removed 4 bases from V and 0 bases from J, with 10 bases in between. Germline V gene lookup returns CDR1 MGHRA and CDR2 YSYEKL. The CDR3 consists of 15 residues.